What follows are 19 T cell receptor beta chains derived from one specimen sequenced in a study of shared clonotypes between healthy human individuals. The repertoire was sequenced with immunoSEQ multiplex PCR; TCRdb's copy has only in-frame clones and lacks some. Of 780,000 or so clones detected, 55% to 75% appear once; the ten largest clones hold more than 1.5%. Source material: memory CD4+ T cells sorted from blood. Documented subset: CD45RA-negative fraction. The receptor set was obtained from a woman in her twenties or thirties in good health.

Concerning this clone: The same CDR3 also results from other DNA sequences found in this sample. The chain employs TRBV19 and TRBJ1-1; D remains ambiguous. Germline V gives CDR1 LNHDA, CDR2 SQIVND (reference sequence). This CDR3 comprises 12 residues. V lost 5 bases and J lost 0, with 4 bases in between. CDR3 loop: CASSWVNTEAFF. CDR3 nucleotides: TGTGCCAGTAGTTGGGTGAACACTGAAGCTTTCTTT.

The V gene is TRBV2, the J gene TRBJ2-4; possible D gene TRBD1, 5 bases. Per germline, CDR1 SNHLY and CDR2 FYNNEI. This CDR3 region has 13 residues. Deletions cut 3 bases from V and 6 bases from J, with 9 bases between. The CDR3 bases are TGTGCCAGCAGTGAGGACATCCTAAACATTCAGTACTTC. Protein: CASSEDILNIQYF. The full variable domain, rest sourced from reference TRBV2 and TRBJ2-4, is EPEVTQTPSHQVTQMGQEVILRCVPISNHLYFYWYRQILGQKVEFLVSFYNNEISEKSEIFDDQFSVERPDGSNFTLKIRSTKLEDSAMYFCASSEDILNIQYFGAGTRLSVL.

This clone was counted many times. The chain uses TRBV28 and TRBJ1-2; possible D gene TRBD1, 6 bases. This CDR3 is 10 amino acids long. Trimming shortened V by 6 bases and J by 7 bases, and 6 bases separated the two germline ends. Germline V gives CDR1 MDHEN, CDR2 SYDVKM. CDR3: CASRQGGYTF. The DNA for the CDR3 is TGTGCCAGCAGACAGGGTGGCTACACCTTC.

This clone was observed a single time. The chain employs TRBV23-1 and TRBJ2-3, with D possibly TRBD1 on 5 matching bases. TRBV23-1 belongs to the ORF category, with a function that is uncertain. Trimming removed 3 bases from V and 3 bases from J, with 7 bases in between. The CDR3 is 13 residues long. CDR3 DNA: TGCGCCAGCAGTCACAGACAGACAGATACGCAGTATTTT. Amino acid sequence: CASSHRQTDTQYF.

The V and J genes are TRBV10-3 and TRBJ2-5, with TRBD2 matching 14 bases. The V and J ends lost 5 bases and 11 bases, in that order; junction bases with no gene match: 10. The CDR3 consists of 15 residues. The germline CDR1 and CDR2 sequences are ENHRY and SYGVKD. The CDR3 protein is CAISQGLAGADEQYF. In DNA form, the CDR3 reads TGTGCCATCAGTCAGGGACTAGCGGGAGCGGATGAGCAGTACTTC.

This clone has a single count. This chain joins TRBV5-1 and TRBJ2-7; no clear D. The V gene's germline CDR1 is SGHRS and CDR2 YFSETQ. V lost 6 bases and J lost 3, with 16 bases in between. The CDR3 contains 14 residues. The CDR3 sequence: CASTLRAGYYEQYF. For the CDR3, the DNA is TGCGCCAGCACCCTCCGGGCAGGTTACTACGAGCAGTACTTC.

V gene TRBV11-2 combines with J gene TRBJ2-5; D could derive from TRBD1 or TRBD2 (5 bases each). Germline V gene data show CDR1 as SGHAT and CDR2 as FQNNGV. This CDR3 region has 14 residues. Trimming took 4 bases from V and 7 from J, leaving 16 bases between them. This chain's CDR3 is CASSYLGRDGTQYF. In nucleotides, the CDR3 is TGTGCCAGCAGCTACCTGGGTAGGGACGGGACCCAGTACTTC.

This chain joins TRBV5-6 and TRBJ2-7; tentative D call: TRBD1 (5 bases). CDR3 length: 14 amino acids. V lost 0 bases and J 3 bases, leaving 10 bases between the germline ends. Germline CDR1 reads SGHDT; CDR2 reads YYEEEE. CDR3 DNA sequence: TGTGCCAGCAGCTTGGACAGGTCAGGCTACGAGCAGTACTTC. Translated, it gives CASSLDRSGYEQYF.

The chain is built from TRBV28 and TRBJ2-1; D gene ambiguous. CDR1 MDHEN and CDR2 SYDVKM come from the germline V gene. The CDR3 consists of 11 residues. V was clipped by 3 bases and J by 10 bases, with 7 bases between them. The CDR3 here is CASSLPGEQFF. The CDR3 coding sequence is TGTGCCAGCAGTTTGCCGGGCGAGCAGTTCTTC. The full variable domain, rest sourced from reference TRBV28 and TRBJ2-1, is DVKVTQSSRYLVKRTGEKVFLECVQDMDHENMFWYRQDPGLGLRLIYFSYDVKMKEKGDIPEGYSVSREKKERFSLILESASTNQTSMYLCASSLPGEQFFGPGTRLTVL.

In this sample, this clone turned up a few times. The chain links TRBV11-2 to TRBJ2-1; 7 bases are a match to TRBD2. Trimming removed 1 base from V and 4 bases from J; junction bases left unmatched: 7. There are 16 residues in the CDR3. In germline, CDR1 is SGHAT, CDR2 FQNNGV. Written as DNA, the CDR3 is TGTGCCAGCAGCTTAGCCCCGGGACTACTGTACAATGAGCAGTTCTTC. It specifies CASSLAPGLLYNEQFF.

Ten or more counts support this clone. The CDR3 is CASSSGSSAQHF. In DNA, the CDR3 is TGTGCCAGCAGCTCTGGGTCTTCGGCCCAGCATTTT. The rearrangement joins TRBV7-9 to TRBJ1-5; no clear D. The germline gives CDR1 SEHNR, CDR2 FQNEAQ (reference sequence). CDR3 length: 12 amino acids. V was trimmed by 4 bases and J by 11 bases, leaving 12 bases between them.

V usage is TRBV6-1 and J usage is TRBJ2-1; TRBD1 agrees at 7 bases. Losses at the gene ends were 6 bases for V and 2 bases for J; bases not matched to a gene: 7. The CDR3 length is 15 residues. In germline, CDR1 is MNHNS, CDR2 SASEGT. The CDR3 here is CASRRSGTAYNEQFF. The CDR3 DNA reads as TGTGCCAGCAGACGTTCCGGGACAGCCTACAATGAGCAGTTCTTC.

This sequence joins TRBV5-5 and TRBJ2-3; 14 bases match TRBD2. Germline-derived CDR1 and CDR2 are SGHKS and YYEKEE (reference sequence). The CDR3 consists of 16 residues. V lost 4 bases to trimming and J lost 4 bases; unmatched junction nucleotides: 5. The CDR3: CASSPKGLAGADTQYF. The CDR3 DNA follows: TGTGCCAGCAGCCCCAAGGGACTAGCGGGAGCAGATACGCAGTATTTT.

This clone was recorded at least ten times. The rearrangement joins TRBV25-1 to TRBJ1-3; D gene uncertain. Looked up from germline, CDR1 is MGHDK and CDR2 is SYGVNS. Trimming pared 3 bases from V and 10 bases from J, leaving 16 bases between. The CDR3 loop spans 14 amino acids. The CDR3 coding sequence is TGTGCCAGCAGTGAGATCGGACCAGCGGGGACCATATATTTT. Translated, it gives CASSEIGPAGTIYF.

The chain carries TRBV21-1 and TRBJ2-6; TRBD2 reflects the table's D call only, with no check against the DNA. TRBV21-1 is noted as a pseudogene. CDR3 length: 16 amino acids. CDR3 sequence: CASIKYGGSGANVLTF. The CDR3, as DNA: TGTGCCAGCATCAAATACGGGGGGTCTGGGGCCAACGTCCTGACTTTC.

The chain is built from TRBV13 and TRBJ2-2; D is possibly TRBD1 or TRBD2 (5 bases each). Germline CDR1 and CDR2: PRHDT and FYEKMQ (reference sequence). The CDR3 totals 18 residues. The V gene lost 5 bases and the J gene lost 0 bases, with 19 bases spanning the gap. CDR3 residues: CASSPRAGKTANTGELFF. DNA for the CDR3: TGTGCCAGCAGCCCGAGGGCAGGGAAGACCGCGAACACCGGGGAGCTGTTTTTT.

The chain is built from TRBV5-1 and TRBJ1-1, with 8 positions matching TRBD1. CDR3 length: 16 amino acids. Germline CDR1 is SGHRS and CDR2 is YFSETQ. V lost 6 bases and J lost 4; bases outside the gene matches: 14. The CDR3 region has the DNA TGCGCCAGCACCCTAGGACAGGGCTCTCTGGGCACTGAAGCTTTCTTT. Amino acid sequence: CASTLGQGSLGTEAFF.

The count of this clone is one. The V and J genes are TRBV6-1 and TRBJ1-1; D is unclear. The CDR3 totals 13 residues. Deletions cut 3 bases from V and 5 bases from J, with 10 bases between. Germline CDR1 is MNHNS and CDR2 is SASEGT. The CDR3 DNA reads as TGTGCCAGCAGTGAGGGCGGGTGGACTGAAGCTTTCTTT. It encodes CASSEGGWTEAFF.

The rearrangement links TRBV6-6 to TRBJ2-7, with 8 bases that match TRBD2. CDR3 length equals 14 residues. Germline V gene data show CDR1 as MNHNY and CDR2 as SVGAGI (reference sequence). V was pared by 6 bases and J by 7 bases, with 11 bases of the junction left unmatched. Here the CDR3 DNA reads TGTGCCAGCAGGGCCGGGGCGGGAGGCCAAGAGCAGTACTTC. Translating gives CASRAGAGGQEQYF.